This TCR beta chain was recovered during a study of cytomegalovirus exposure and HLA in healthy donors. Study-wide results and caveats: Later analysis found that TCR beta chains associated with HLA were more clonally expanded than other, equally common chains.

Comment on this clone: What it binds is not known.

Primers: 60 Vbeta forward and 13 Jbeta reverse. Clones were sequenced by immunoSEQ multiplex PCR, and TCRdb holds only the in-frame ones, with some missing. Altogether 85,000 to 95,000 clones are present, less than 10% being singletons, with the ten largest covering about 2.3%. This CDR3 spans 14 amino acids. The V and J ends lost 6 bases and 3 bases respectively, with 14 bases between them. Germline CDR1 is MNHEY and CDR2 is SVGAGI. The sequencing sample was made of PBMCs. The sequence derives from a man aged 45-65 years in good health and CMV-seronegative. The genes are TRBV6-5 and TRBJ1-2, with D possibly matching TRBD1 (5 bases). The DNA of the CDR3 is TGTGCCAGCAGCCCCGACAGCGAGCACTATGGCTACACCTTC. This encodes CASSPDSEHYGYTF.